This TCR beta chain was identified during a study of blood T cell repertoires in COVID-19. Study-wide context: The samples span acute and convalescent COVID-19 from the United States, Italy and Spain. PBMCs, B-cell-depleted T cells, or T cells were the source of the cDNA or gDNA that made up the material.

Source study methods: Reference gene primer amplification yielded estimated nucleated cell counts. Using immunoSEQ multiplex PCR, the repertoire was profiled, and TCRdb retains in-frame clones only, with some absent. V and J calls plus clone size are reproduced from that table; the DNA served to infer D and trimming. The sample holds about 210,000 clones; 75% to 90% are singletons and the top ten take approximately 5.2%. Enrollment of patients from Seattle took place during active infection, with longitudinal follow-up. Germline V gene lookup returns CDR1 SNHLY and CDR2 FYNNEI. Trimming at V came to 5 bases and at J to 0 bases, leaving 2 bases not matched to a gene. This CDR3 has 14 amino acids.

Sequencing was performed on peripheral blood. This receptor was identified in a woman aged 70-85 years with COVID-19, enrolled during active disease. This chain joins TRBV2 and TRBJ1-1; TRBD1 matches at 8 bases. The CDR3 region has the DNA TGTGCCAGCAGTCTACAGGGGGTGAACACTGAAGCTTTCTTT. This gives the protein CASSLQGVNTEAFF.